The present TCR beta chain was sequenced within a study of a mutant IDH1 vaccine in newly diagnosed glioma. Study background: Former treatment meant radiotherapy, temozolomide, or both; the majority had gotten both.

The time point: baseline, week 1 (first vaccination visit). Treatment noted: pre-vaccination baseline after standard-of-care therapy. Libraries were prepared by immunoSEQ multiplex PCR; TCRdb keeps only in-frame clonotypes and omits some of them. The sample consists of around 50,000 clones, 75% to 90% of them appearing once. V lost 6 bases to trimming and J lost 4 bases, with 21 bases between them. Germline V CDR1 and CDR2: MDHEN, SYDVKM. This CDR3 contains 16 residues. The sequencing used PBMCs, collected from a glioma patient treated with radiotherapy, temozolomide or both. The source is a man between 40 and 49 years old with glioma. The chain carries TRBV28 and TRBJ1-2, with D perhaps matching TRBD1 (6 bases). The CDR3 DNA reads as TGTGCCAGCAGCTCCCGAGGGGGAGTGTTAGTCTATGGCTACACCTTC. It specifies CASSSRGGVLVYGYTF.